This T cell receptor (beta chain) was observed in a study of blood T cell repertoires in COVID-19. The overall study: Samples representing acute and convalescent COVID-19 were sourced from the United States, Italy and Spain.

Per the original methods: Amplification from reference gene primers served as the basis for estimated nucleated cell counts. Clones were sequenced by immunoSEQ multiplex PCR, and TCRdb holds only the in-frame ones, with some missing. That table furnishes V, J and clone size, whereas the DNA furnished D and trimming. This table holds some 150,000 clones, approximately 87% found once. The sequence was collected from a man younger than 35 with active or convalescent COVID-19. Material for sequencing was peripheral blood.

Written as DNA, the CDR3 is TGTGCCAGCACCTTGGACAGGATCAGCTCCTACGAGCAGTACGTC. Amino acid sequence: CASTLDRISSYEQYV. The chain uses TRBV2 and TRBJ2-7; 7 positions agree with TRBD1. The CDR3 consists of 15 residues. Unmatched junction bases numbered 9, after V lost 7 bases and J lost 0 bases. Germline CDR1 and CDR2: SNHLY and FYNNEI.